The sequence of this TCR beta chain was determined in a study of beta chain features in type 1 diabetes. Whole-study results and caveats: Significant though moderate, a shortening of TCRB CDR3s appeared in all four CD4+ subsets of Type 1 diabetes patients. Junctions at VDJ sites from type 1 diabetes patients had fewer insertions and more deletions.

About this clone itself: The target antigen is unknown. Other DNA variants within this sample encode the same CDR3.

The whole isolated RNA underwent reverse transcription, so sequencing captured expressed TCRB transcripts. The data were produced by immunoSEQ multiplex PCR, yet TCRdb's version contains in-frame clones alone and is incomplete. The top ten hold 0.02% to 0.03% of the sample, which has under 950,000 clones, roughly 15% seen once. The CDR3 has 15 amino acids. The germline gives CDR1 SGDLS, CDR2 YYNGEE. J was trimmed by 0 bases and V by 4 bases; bases with no gene match: 3. Based on CD45RO/CCR7/CD25/CD127/CD95/CD27, CD4+ regulatory, stem cell-like memory, naive and central memory cells were sorted. The chain carries TRBV9 and TRBJ2-1; 8 bases align to TRBD2. The source material was naive CD4+ T cells from blood. The clonotype originates from a woman aged 18-29 years in good health. This chain's CDR3 is CASSTSGSSYNEQFF. In DNA form, the CDR3 reads TGTGCCAGCAGCACGAGCGGGAGCTCCTACAATGAGCAGTTCTTC.